This T cell receptor (beta chain) is from a study of T cell responses to AZD1222 COVID-19 vaccine. Study-wide results and limits: Nearly half of the spike-specific TCRs reportedly recognize variant regions that carry no mutations. White British people made up most donors, females outnumbered males, and clonal diversity was possibly underestimated.

Measured with immunoSEQ multiplex PCR; TCRdb has only the in-frame clones, and not every one. This sample carries 75,000 to 100,000 clones, roughly 92% of them seen once, and the ten largest clones take 12%. The length of the CDR3 is 16 residues. Between the trimmed V and J ends, which lost 6 bases and 2 bases, there was a span of 16 bases. In germline, CDR1 is MNHEY, CDR2 SMNVEV (reference sequence). This clone was counted once. The antigen is not known. The J gene is TRBJ1-4, the V gene TRBV27; a weak D match, TRBD1 (6 bases). The TCR was taken from an adult in good health. The sample consisted of peripheral blood, taken on day 0 of AZD1222 vaccination. The CDR3 here is CASRRGGGGTNEKLFF. In DNA, the CDR3 is TGTGCCAGCAGGCGGGGGGGCGGAGGGACTAATGAAAAACTGTTTTTT. Variable domain in full (rest from reference TRBV27 and TRBJ1-4): EAQVTQNPRYLITVTGKKLTVTCSQNMNHEYMSWYRQDPGLGLRQIYYSMNVEVTDKGDVPEGYKVSRKEKRNFPLILESPSPNQTSLYFCASRRGGGGTNEKLFFGSGTQLSVL.